This TCR beta chain was captured in a study of blood T cell repertoires in COVID-19. Background on the study: Specimens from acute and convalescent COVID-19 originated in the United States, Italy and Spain. From T cells, B-cell-depleted T cells, or PBMCs came the material, which was cDNA or gDNA.

In the original processing: Researchers report that nucleated cell counts were estimated from reference gene primer amplification. TCRdb's copy holds only in-frame clones and misses some; the assay was immunoSEQ multiplex PCR. V and J calls and clone size come straight from that table; D and trimming were deduced from the DNA. The repertoire holds some 200,000 clones, with 84% as singletons. V lost 2 bases and J lost 11; bases outside the gene matches: 11. The germline CDR1 and CDR2 sequences are GTSNPN and SVGIG (reference sequence). This CDR3 has 14 amino acids. The gene calls are TRBV30 and TRBJ1-4; 7 bases line up with TRBD1. The TCR was taken from a woman aged 55 to 70 who had recovered from COVID-19. The sequenced material came from peripheral blood. CDR3 in amino acids: CAWSYQTGADKLFF. CDR3 nucleotide sequence: TGTGCCTGGAGTTATCAAACAGGGGCCGATAAACTGTTTTTT.